Included here is one T cell receptor beta chain sequence, with context. This clonotype was seen a handful of times. Its antigen remains undetermined. There are no base qualities to consult, and no much larger clone falls within one base. The CDR1 and CDR2 encoded by the germline V gene (reference sequence) are DFQATT and SNEGSKA. Measured from the cysteine to the phenylalanine, the CDR3 is 13 residues long. Only CDR3 DNA is held: 39 bases, read in frame from base 1. Trimming removed 1 base from V and 6 bases from J, leaving 13 bases between the germline ends. Libraries came from 5' RACE. Sequencing instrument: NextSeq 500. In the TCR library protocol, unique molecular identifiers were attached to individual cDNA molecules to correct for PCR bias and sequencing error. TCR alpha and beta chains were both sequenced, and the abundances of alpha and beta sequences in each sample were closely correlated with each other. The study's processing was this. V gene, J gene and CDR3 annotation of TCR sequences was performed with Decombinator V4. Expanded TCRs were defined as changing significantly between any two time points under a Poisson model with p below 0.0001. TCR abundances were normalised to the total number of TCRs sequenced per sample and were expressed as counts per million. TRAV1-2 paired with TRAJ12, TRAJ20 or TRAJ33 defined MAIT TCRs, while TRAV10 paired with TRAJ18 defined iNKT TCRs. VDJdb, accessed on 1 November 2021, was searched for TCRs annotated for CMV, EBV and SARS-CoV-2, and TCRs annotated for more than one antigen were excluded. TCRdb ran its own pipeline on the public reads, namely fastp trimming at Q25 and MiXCR clone calling, and kept in-frame beta chains. Every distinct CDR3 protein forms one entry, paired with its most common genes and DNA. The V and J calls shown here were made by TCRdb, not taken from the authors' results. This sample holds around 55,000 distinct CDR3 sequences; just under 15% were observed only once. Of the sample, 9% to 10% falls within the top ten clones.

This record comes from a study of early T cells in non-severe SARS-CoV-2 infection (dated by TCRdb to the early 2020s). With regard to the full study: Because TCR sequencing was done on bulk RNA from unsorted whole blood, the alpha and beta chains could not be paired. Summary of the overall study and its limitations: VDJdb matching was skewed toward anti-spike CD8 responses and likely underestimated virus-specific expansions, missing private and CD4 specificities.

The study was a case-control design nested within a healthcare worker cohort in London, UK, with weekly nasopharyngeal swab PCR tests and blood sampling. Between 23 and 31 March 2020, the week of the UK lockdown, healthcare workers were enrolled and then followed up weekly for as long as 16 weeks. This clonotype was sampled from an adult who was a healthcare worker with PCR-confirmed SARS-CoV-2 infection or an uninfected control (not recorded which). The sequences come from whole blood, collected at baseline. The chain employs TRBV20-1 and TRBJ2-7, and possibly TRBD2, on 5 matching bases. CDR3 protein: CSARATLEGEQYF. The nucleotide sequence reads TGCAGTGCTAGAGCCACCCTAGAGGGCGAGCAGTACTTC.